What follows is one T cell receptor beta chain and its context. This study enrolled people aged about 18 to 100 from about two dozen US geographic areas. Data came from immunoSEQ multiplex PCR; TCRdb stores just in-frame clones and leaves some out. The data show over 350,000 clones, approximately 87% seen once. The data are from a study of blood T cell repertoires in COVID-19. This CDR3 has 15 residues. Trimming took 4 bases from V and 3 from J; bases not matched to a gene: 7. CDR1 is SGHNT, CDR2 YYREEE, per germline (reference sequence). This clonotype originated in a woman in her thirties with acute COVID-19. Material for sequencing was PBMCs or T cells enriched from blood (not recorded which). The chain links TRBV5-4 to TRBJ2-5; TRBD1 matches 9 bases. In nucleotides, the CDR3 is TGTGCCAGCAGCCACCCGGGACAGGGAGAAGAGACCCAGTACTTC. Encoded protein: CASSHPGQGEETQYF.